A selection of T cell receptor beta chains follows, all from one sample in a study of blood T cell repertoires in COVID-19. The data were produced by immunoSEQ multiplex PCR, yet TCRdb's version contains in-frame clones alone and is incomplete. The sample includes 250,000 to 350,000 clones, approximately 88% of them seen just once. The specimen was PBMCs or T cells enriched from blood (not recorded which). The receptors come from a woman aged 18 to 35 who had recovered from COVID-19. Each CDR3 is given with its conserved first and last residue. The D gene is left open where the match is weak. Clone size is not always given. Where it is, it says once, few, many or a class for expanded clones.

D	size	V	J	CDR3	DNA
NA	NA	TRBV7-9	TRBJ1-1	CASSLARQINTEAFF	TGTGCCAGCAGCTTAGCGAGACAGATTAACACTGAAGCTTTCTTT
NA	once	TRBV7-2	TRBJ2-7	CASSRSYEQYF	TGTGCCAGCAGCCGCTCCTACGAGCAGTACTTC
NA	NA	TRBV4-1	TRBJ1-1	CASSQGMGNRGGTEAFF	TGCGCCAGCAGCCAGGGGATGGGGAATCGGGGGGGCACTGAAGCTTTCTTT
NA	NA	TRBV28	TRBJ2-1	CASSLGRGEQFF	TGTGCCAGCAGTCTTGGACGAGGGGAGCAGTTCTTC
NA	NA	TRBV14	TRBJ2-7	CASSQAASGLGPGEQYF	TGTGCCAGCAGCCAAGCGGCGTCGGGACTCGGCCCCGGCGAGCAGTACTTC
NA	NA	TRBV15	TRBJ1-4	CATSREGWQGATNEKLFF	TGTGCCACCAGCAGAGAAGGATGGCAGGGTGCAACTAATGAAAAACTGTTTTTT
NA	NA	TRBV19	TRBJ1-1	CATLGTPNTEAFF	TGTGCCACCCTCGGGACACCGAACACTGAAGCTTTCTTT
NA	NA	TRBV27	TRBJ2-1	CASSSLDYYNEQFF	TGTGCCAGCAGTTCGCTGGACTATTACAATGAGCAGTTCTTC
NA	NA	TRBV28	TRBJ1-2	CASSPPVDPNYGYTF	TGTGCCAGCAGTCCCCCCGTAGATCCTAACTATGGCTACACCTTC
NA	once	TRBV3-1/TRBV3-2	TRBJ1-2	CASSLRGLDYGYTF	TGTGCCAGCAGCCTCAGGGGCCTGGACTATGGCTACACCTTC
NA	NA	TRBV24-1	TRBJ1-1	CATSDSRGGNTEAFF	TGTGCCACCAGTGATTCCCGGGGGGGGAACACTGAAGCTTTCTTT
NA	NA	TRBV1	TRBJ2-3	CTSSQDARGSGGEDTQYF	TGCACCAGCAGCCAAGACGCCCGGGGTAGCGGGGGTGAGGATACGCAGTATTTT
NA	NA	TRBV11-2	TRBJ2-5	CASRESERETQYF	TGTGCCAGCAGAGAGAGTGAGCGAGAGACCCAGTACTTC
NA	NA	TRBV7-3	TRBJ2-2	CASSPPGLIGAGELFF	TGTGCCAGCAGCCCCCCGGGTTTAATTGGAGCCGGGGAGCTGTTTTTT
TRBD2	NA	TRBV11-3	TRBJ2-3	CASSAGLAGGLGTDTQYF	TGTGCCAGCAGCGCCGGACTAGCGGGGGGTCTTGGAACAGATACGCAGTATTTT
NA	NA	TRBV9	TRBJ2-1	CASSSPRGRIYNEQFF	TGTGCCAGCAGCTCCCCCAGGGGGAGGATATACAATGAGCAGTTCTTC
NA	NA	TRBV27	TRBJ1-1	CASSLVGPNTEAFF	TGTGCCAGCAGTTTAGTGGGCCCGAACACTGAAGCTTTCTTT
TRBD2	NA	TRBV13	TRBJ2-1	CASTRREVNEQFF	TGTGCCAGCACCCGGCGGGAGGTCAATGAGCAGTTCTTC
NA	NA	TRBV7-2	TRBJ1-6	CASSLETGNRRSPLHF	TGTGCCAGCAGCTTAGAGACGGGGAACCGGCGTTCACCCCTCCACTTT
TRBD1	NA	TRBV7-8	TRBJ2-2	CASSSDRANTGELFF	TGTGCCAGCAGCTCCGACAGGGCGAACACCGGGGAGCTGTTTTTT
TRBD1	NA	TRBV2	TRBJ2-7	CASSRDRAYEQYF	TGTGCCAGCAGTCGGGACAGGGCCTACGAGCAGTACTTC
TRBD2	NA	TRBV3-1/TRBV3-2	TRBJ2-1	CASSQVAGDRFNEQFF	TGTGCCAGCAGCCAAGTTGCGGGGGATAGGTTCAATGAGCAGTTCTTC
NA	once	TRBV2	TRBJ1-4	CASSELSATGSEKLFF	TGTGCCAGCAGTGAACTTTCCGCCACAGGGTCTGAAAAACTGTTTTTT
NA	NA	TRBV5-4	TRBJ1-2	CASSLNGNYGYTF	TGTGCCAGCAGCTTGAACGGGAACTATGGCTACACCTTC
TRBD1	NA	TRBV4-3	TRBJ1-3	CASSQDYLGQGGNTIYF	TGCGCCAGCAGCCAGGATTATCTCGGACAGGGAGGAAACACCATATATTTT
NA	NA	TRBV28	TRBJ2-7	CASSPPPGLPYEQYF	TGTGCCAGCAGTCCCCCACCGGGACTCCCCTACGAGCAGTACTTC
NA	once	TRBV9	TRBJ1-4	CASGGGDSNEKLFF	TGTGCCAGCGGAGGGGGGGATTCTAATGAAAAACTGTTTTTT
NA	NA	TRBV19	TRBJ1-4	CASSPSRGSGEKLFF	TGTGCCAGTAGCCCAAGCAGGGGATCCGGTGAAAAACTGTTTTTT
TRBD2	NA	TRBV11-1	TRBJ2-2	CASQPGRAVGELFF	TGTGCCAGCCAACCCGGGAGGGCTGTCGGGGAGCTGTTTTTT
NA	NA	TRBV28	TRBJ2-7	CAAGYPYEQYF	TGTGCCGCAGGTTACCCCTACGAGCAGTACTTC
TRBD2	NA	TRBV6-5	TRBJ2-7	CASRLAGGPYEQYF	TGTGCCAGCAGACTAGCGGGAGGGCCCTACGAGCAGTACTTC
NA	NA	TRBV4-1	TRBJ1-2	CASSQFGRGYGYTF	TGCGCCAGCAGCCAATTTGGGAGGGGCTATGGCTACACCTTC
NA	NA	TRBV3-1/TRBV3-2	TRBJ1-5	CASSQDAGQPQHF	TGTGCCAGCAGCCAAGACGCGGGGCAGCCCCAGCATTTT
TRBD1	NA	TRBV4-1	TRBJ2-2	CASSPRDRGLTGELFF	TGCGCCAGCAGCCCGCGGGACAGGGGGCTTACCGGGGAGCTGTTTTTT
NA	NA	TRBV4-1	TRBJ2-1	CASSQAPGLGDNEQFF	TGCGCCAGCAGCCAAGCCCCCGGGCTAGGGGACAATGAGCAGTTCTTC
NA	NA	TRBV4-3	TRBJ2-1	CASSQDRVPYNEQFF	TGCGCCAGCAGCCAAGATCGGGTTCCCTACAATGAGCAGTTCTTC
NA	NA	TRBV10-3	TRBJ1-2	CAISNRDLGYGYTF	TGTGCCATCAGCAACAGGGACCTGGGCTATGGCTACACCTTC
NA	NA	TRBV5-4	TRBJ2-5	CASSSRQGGETQYF	TGTGCCAGCAGCTCAAGACAGGGAGGAGAGACCCAGTACTTC
TRBD1	NA	TRBV23-1	TRBJ2-7	CASSQKGVRTGGLEQYF	TGCGCCAGCAGTCAAAAGGGGGTGAGGACAGGGGGGCTCGAGCAGTACTTC
NA	few	TRBV6-5	TRBJ1-5	CASRLVVNQPQHF	TGTGCCAGCAGATTAGTCGTGAATCAGCCCCAGCATTTT